Shown below are 12 T cell receptor beta chains from a single sample sequenced in a study of technical replicates of blood from several donors. Data came from immunoSEQ multiplex PCR; TCRdb stores just in-frame clones and leaves some out. The profile shows around 100,000 clones, approximately 96% of them singletons. Sequenced input: T cells isolated from PBMCs. The receptors shown here come from a human donor in good health.

The J gene is TRBJ2-3, the V gene TRBV21-1; the D call TRBD1 from the table was never checked on the DNA. TRBV21-1 is a documented pseudogene. This CDR3 has 16 residues. The CDR3 loop reads CASSKESGYLTDTQYF. The DNA for the CDR3 is TGTGCCAGCAGCAAAGAATCAGGGTATCTGACAGATACGCAGTATTTT.

V usage is TRBV4-3 and J usage is TRBJ2-1, with a tentative D call TRBD2 (6 bases). Trimming stripped 8 bases from V and 4 bases from J, with 15 bases between. The CDR3 totals 14 residues. The germline gives CDR1 LGHNA, CDR2 YSLEER. The CDR3 DNA is TGCGCCAGCGGATTATCCGGGGGTTACAATGAGCAGTTCTTC. This gives the protein CASGLSGGYNEQFF.

The J gene is TRBJ2-1, the V gene TRBV19, with 16 bases matching TRBD2. The J segment lost 8 bases and the V segment lost 8 bases, leaving 15 bases of the junction unmatched. The CDR3 totals 18 residues. The germline CDR1 and CDR2 sequences are LNHDA and SQIVND (reference sequence). CDR3 loop: CASWGTSGRVASLDEQFF. The CDR3 DNA reads TGTGCCAGTTGGGGGACTAGCGGGAGGGTGGCTTCTCTCGATGAGCAGTTCTTC. The whole variable domain, remainder taken from reference TRBV19 and TRBJ2-1, is DGGITQSPKYLFRKEGQNVTLSCEQNLNHDAMYWYRQDPGQGLRLIYYSQIVNDFQKGDIAEGYSVSREKKESFPLTVTSAQKNPTAFYLCASWGTSGRVASLDEQFFGPGTRLTVL.

The chain is built from TRBV11-2 and TRBJ1-3; 8 bases are shared with TRBD1. CDR3 size: 17 residues. V dropped 1 base and J dropped 4; count of bases not matched to a gene: 9. CDR1 SGHAT and CDR2 FQNNGV come from the germline V gene. In nucleotides, the CDR3 is TGTGCCAGCAGCTTAGTGGCTGGGACAGGCAAAGGAAACACCATATATTTT. Translated: CASSLVAGTGKGNTIYF. The full variable domain, rest sourced from reference TRBV11-2 and TRBJ1-3, is EAGVAQSPRYKIIEKRQSVAFWCNPISGHATLYWYQQILGQGPKLLIQFQNNGVVDDSQLPKDRFSAERLKGVDSTLKIQPAKLEDSAVYLCASSLVAGTGKGNTIYFGEGSWLTVV.

V is TRBV7-2 and J is TRBJ2-1; 7 bases line up with TRBD1. The length of the CDR3 is 15 residues. Germline V lookup: CDR1 SGHTA, CDR2 FQGNSA. The J segment lost 2 bases and the V segment lost 5 bases, leaving 6 bases of the junction unmatched. The CDR3 coding sequence is TGTGCCAGCAGCAAAGGGACAGACACCTACAATGAGCAGTTCTTC. Translating it yields CASSKGTDTYNEQFF.

The chain uses TRBV11-2 and TRBJ1-2; weak D call: TRBD1 (5 bases). Looked up from germline, CDR1 is SGHAT and CDR2 is FQNNGV. The ends were cut back, 2 bases at V and 8 bases at J, with 12 bases in the middle. The CDR3 contains 13 residues. CDR3 amino acids: CASSLPGILGYTF. The CDR3 nucleotides read TGTGCCAGCAGCTTACCAGGGATCCTCGGCTACACCTTC.

The CDR3 DNA reads as TGTGCCAGCACCAAGGAACAGGGAACTGAAGCTTTCTTT. Its translation is CASTKEQGTEAFF. The chain recombines TRBV6-1 with TRBJ1-1; D is possibly TRBD1 (6 bases). Germline values: CDR1 MNHNS, CDR2 SASEGT. Trimming removed 7 bases at V and 5 bases at J, with 14 bases between. The CDR3 totals 13 residues.

In DNA form, the CDR3 reads TGTGCCAGCAGTCTTGGGCGGGGAGGCAATCAGCCCCAGCATTTT. It encodes CASSLGRGGNQPQHF. V gene TRBV27 combines with J gene TRBJ1-5; D gene unclear. The CDR3 is 15 residues long. Trimming removed 5 bases at V and 2 bases at J, with 13 bases between. CDR1 and CDR2 from the germline V gene are MNHEY and SMNVEV (reference sequence).

This clone was observed a single time. This chain links TRBV9 with TRBJ2-2; 7 nucleotides agree with TRBD1. This CDR3 has 15 amino acids. Germline V gene data show CDR1 as SGDLS and CDR2 as YYNGEE. The V gene end was trimmed by 0 bases and the J gene end by 4 bases; junction bases not matched to a gene: 3. In DNA, the CDR3 is TGTGCCAGCAGCGTAGACAGGGGTCTCACCGGGGAGCTGTTTTTT. Translation gives CASSVDRGLTGELFF.

The gene calls are TRBV19 and TRBJ2-1; D perhaps matches TRBD2 (6 bases). The ends were cut back, 7 bases at V and 0 bases at J, with 13 bases in the middle. The CDR3 is 15 amino acids. Germline V gene sequence: CDR1 LNHDA, CDR2 SQIVND (reference sequence). The CDR3 region has the DNA TGTGCCAGTAAACTAGCCCCTCTCTCCTACAATGAGCAGTTCTTC. Translated, it gives CASKLAPLSYNEQFF.

The chain joins TRBV5-6 to TRBJ2-7; tentatively, D is TRBD1 (6 bases). CDR3 length: 13 amino acids. The V and J ends lost 2 bases and 4 bases respectively, with 10 bases between them. Germline V gene sequence: CDR1 SGHDT, CDR2 YYEEEE. The CDR3 spells CASSLSGAYEQYF. Written as DNA, the CDR3 is TGTGCCAGCAGCTTATCAGGGGCATACGAGCAGTACTTC.

This clone was detected only once. The chain employs TRBV7-9 and TRBJ1-1; D not resolved. This CDR3 spans 12 amino acids. V was shortened by 8 bases and J by 0 bases, with 7 bases between the two germline ends. Germline CDR1 is SEHNR and CDR2 is FQNEAQ (reference sequence). The CDR3 bases are TGTGCCAGCGGTACAATGAACACTGAAGCTTTCTTT. The encoded protein is CASGTMNTEAFF.